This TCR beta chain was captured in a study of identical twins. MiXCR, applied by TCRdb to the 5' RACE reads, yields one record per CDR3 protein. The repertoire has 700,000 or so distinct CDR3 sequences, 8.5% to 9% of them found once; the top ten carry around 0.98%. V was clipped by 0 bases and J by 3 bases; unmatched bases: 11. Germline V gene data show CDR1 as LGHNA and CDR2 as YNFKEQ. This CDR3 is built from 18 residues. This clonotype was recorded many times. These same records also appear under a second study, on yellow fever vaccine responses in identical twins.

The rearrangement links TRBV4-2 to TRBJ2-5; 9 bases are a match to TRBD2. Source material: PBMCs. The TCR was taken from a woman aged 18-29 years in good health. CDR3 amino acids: CASSQDGLAGPTKETQYF. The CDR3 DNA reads TGTGCCAGCAGCCAAGATGGCCTAGCGGGACCAACAAAAGAGACCCAGTACTTC.